This T cell receptor beta chain emerged from a study of shared clonotypes between healthy human individuals. The assay was carried out at the deep level. The method was immunoSEQ multiplex PCR; TCRdb's version includes in-frame clones alone and lacks a portion of them. The sample carries almost 750,000 clones, 72% recorded once. The CDR3 has 14 residues. Deletions cut 4 bases from V and 7 bases from J, with 15 bases between. CDR1 SGHNT and CDR2 YYREEE come from the germline V gene (reference sequence). The sample taken for sequencing was memory CD4+ T cells sorted from blood. Subset specified: CD45RA-negative fraction. V and J are TRBV5-4 and TRBJ2-1, with D possibly matching TRBD2 (5 bases). The receptor comes from a woman in her thirties in good health. CDR3 sequence (DNA): TGTGCCAGCAGCCCTGGCCTCAGCGGAAATGAGCAGTTCTTC. Translation gives CASSPGLSGNEQFF.